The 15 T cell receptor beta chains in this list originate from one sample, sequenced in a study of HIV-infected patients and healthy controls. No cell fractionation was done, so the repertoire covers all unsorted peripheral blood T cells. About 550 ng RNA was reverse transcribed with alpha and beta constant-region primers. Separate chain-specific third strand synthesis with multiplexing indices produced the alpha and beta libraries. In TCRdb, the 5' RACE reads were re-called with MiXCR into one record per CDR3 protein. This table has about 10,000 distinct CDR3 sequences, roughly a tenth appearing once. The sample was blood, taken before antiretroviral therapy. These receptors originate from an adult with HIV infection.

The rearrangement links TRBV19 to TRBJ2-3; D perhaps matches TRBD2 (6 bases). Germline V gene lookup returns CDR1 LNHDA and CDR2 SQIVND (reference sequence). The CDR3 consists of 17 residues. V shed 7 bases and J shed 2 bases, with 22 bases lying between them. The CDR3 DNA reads TGTGCCAGTACCGCCTGGGGGAAGGAGGGGTTCACAGATACGCAGTATTTT. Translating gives CASTAWGKEGFTDTQYF.

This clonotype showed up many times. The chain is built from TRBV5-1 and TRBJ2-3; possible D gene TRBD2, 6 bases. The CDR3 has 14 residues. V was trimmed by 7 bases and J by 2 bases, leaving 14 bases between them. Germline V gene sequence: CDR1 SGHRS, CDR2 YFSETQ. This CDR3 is CASEGGFYTDTQYF. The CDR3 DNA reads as TGCGCCAGCGAGGGAGGCTTTTACACAGATACGCAGTATTTT.

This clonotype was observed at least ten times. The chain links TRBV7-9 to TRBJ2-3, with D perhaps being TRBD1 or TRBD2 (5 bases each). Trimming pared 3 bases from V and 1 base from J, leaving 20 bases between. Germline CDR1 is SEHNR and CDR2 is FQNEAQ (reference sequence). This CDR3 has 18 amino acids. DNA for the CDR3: TGTGCCAGCAGCTTGTCCTGGGATGGTTTGGGGGGCACAGATACGCAGTATTTT. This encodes CASSLSWDGLGGTDTQYF.

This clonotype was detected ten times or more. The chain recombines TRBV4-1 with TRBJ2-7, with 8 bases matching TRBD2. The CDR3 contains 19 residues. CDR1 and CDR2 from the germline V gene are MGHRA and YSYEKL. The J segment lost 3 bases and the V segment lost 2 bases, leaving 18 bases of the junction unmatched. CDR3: CASSQFQGPVRAGDYEQYF. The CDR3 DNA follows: TGCGCCAGCAGCCAATTTCAGGGACCCGTAAGAGCGGGAGACTACGAGCAGTACTTC.

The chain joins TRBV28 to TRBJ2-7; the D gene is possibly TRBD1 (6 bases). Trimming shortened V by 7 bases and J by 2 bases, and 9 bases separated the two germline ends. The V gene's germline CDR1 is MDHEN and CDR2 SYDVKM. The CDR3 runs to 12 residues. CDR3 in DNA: TGTGCCAGCACCCAGGGGACCTACGAGCAGTACTTC. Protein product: CASTQGTYEQYF.

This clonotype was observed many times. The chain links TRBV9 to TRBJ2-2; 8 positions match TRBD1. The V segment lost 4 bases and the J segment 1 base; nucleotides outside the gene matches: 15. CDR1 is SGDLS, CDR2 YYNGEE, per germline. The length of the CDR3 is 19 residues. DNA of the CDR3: TGTGCCAGCAGCTCATTGCTTGACCGGACAGGGATGAACACCGGGGAGCTGTTTTTT. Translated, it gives CASSSLLDRTGMNTGELFF. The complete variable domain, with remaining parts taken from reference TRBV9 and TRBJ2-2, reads DSGVTQTPKHLITATGQRVTLRCSPRSGDLSVYWYQQSLDQGLQFLIQYYNGEERAKGNILERFSAQQFPDLHSELNLSSLELGDSALYFCASSSLLDRTGMNTGELFFGEGSRLTVL.

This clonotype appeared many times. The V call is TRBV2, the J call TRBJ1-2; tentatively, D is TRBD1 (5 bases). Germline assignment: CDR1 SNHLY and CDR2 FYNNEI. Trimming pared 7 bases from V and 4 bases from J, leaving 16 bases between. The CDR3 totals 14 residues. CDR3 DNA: TGTGCCAGCAATGACGGAGGGACTTTCTATGGCTACACCTTC. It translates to CASNDGGTFYGYTF.

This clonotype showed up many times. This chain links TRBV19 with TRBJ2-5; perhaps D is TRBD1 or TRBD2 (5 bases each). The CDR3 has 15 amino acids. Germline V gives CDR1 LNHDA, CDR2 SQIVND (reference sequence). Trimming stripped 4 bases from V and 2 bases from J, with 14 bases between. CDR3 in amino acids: CASSTWDGQQETQYF. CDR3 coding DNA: TGTGCCAGTAGTACGTGGGACGGGCAGCAAGAGACCCAGTACTTC.

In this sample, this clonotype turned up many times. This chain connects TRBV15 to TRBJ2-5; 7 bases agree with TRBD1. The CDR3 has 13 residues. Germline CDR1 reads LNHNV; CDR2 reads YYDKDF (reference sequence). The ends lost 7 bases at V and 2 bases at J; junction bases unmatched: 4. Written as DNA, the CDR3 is TGTGCCACCACTCCGGGACAGCAAGAGACCCAGTACTTC. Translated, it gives CATTPGQQETQYF. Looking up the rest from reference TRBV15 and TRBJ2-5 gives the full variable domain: DAMVIQNPRYQVTQFGKPVTLSCSQTLNHNVMYWYQQKSSQAPKLLFHYYDKDFNNEADTPDNFQSRRPNTSFCFLDIRSPGLGDTAMYLCATTPGQQETQYFGPGTRLLVL.

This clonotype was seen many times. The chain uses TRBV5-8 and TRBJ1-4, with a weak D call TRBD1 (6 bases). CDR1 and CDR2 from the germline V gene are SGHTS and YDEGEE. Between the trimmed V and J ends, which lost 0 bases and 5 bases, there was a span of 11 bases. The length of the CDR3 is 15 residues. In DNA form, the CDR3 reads TGTGCCAGCAGCTTGGTGGGACAAGCAAATGAAAAACTGTTTTTT. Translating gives CASSLVGQANEKLFF.

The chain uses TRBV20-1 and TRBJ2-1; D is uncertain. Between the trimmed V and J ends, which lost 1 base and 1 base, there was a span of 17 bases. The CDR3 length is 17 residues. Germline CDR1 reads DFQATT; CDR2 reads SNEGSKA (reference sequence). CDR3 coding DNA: TGCAGTGCTAGAGGGATGGATCCGGGTTTGTCCTACAATGAGCAGTTCTTC. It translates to CSARGMDPGLSYNEQFF.

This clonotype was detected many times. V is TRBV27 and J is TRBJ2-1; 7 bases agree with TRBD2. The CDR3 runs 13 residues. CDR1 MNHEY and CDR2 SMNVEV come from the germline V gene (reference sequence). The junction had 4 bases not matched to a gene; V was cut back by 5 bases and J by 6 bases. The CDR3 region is CASSPGGGNEQFF. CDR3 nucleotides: TGTGCCAGCAGTCCGGGGGGAGGCAATGAGCAGTTCTTC.

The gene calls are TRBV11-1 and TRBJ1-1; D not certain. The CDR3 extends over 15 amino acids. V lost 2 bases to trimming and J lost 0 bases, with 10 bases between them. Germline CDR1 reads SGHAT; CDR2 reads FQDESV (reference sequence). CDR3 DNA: TGTGCCAGCAGCTTAATCGCAGCCCTGAACACTGAAGCTTTCTTT. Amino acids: CASSLIAALNTEAFF.

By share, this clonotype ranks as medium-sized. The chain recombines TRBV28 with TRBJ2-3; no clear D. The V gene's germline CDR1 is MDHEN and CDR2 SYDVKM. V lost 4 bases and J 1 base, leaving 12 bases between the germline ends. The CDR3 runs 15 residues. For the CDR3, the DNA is TGTGCCAGCAGTTATAGTGGATCGGGCACAGATACGCAGTATTTT. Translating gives CASSYSGSGTDTQYF.

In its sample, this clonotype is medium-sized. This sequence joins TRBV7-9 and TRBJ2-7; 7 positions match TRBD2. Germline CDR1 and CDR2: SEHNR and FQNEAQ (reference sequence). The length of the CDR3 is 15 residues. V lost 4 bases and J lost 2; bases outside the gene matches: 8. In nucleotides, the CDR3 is TGTGCCAGCAGCTACGCTACTAGCGCAGCCTACGAGCAGTACTTC. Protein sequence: CASSYATSAAYEQYF.